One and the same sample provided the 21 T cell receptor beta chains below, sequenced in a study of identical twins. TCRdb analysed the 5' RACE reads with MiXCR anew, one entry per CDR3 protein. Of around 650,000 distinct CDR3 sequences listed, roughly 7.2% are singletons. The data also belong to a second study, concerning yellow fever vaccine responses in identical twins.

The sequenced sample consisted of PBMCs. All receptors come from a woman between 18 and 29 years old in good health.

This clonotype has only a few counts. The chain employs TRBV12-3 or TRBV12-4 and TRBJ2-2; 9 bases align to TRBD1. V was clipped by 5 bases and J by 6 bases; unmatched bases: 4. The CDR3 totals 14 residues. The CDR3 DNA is TGTGCCAGCAGTCAGGACAGGGGCTCCGGGGAGCTGTTTTTT. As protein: CASSQDRGSGELFF.

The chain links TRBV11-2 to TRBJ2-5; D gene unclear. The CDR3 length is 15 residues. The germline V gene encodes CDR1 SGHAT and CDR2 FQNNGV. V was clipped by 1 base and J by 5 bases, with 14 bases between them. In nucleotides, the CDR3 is TGTGCCAGCAGCTTAGGAGGCCGGTCGTGGGAGACCCAGTACTTC. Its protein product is CASSLGGRSWETQYF.

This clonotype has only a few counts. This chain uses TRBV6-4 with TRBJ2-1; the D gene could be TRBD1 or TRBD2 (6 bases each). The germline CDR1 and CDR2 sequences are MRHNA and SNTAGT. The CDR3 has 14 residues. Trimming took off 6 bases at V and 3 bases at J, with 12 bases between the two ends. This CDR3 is CASRGGLHYNEQFF. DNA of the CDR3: TGTGCCAGCAGAGGGGGGCTTCACTACAATGAGCAGTTCTTC.

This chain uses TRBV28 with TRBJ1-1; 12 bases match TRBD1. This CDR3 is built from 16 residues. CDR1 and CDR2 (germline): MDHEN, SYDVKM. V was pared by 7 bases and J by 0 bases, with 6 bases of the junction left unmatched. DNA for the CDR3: TGTGCCAGCATGGGACAGGGGGCTGGTATGAACACTGAAGCTTTCTTT. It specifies CASMGQGAGMNTEAFF.

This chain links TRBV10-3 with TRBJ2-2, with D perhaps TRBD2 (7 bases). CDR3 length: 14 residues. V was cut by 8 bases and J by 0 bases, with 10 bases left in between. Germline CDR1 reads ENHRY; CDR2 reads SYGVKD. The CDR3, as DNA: TGTGCCATCGGGGAGGGGGCGAACACCGGGGAGCTGTTTTTT. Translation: CAIGEGANTGELFF.

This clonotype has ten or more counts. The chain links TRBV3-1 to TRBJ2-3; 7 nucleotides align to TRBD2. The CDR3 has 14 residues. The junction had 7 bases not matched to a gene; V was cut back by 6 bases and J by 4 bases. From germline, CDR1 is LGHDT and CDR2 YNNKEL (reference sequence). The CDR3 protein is CASRQRGPPDTQYF. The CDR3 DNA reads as TGTGCCAGCAGGCAGCGGGGTCCCCCAGATACGCAGTATTTT.

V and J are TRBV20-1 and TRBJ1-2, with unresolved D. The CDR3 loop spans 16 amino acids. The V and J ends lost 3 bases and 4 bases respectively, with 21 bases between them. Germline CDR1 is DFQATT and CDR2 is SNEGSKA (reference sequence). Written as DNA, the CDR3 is TGCAGTGCTAGTCCCGCAGAGGGATTCATAGGCTATGGCTACACCTTC. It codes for CSASPAEGFIGYGYTF.

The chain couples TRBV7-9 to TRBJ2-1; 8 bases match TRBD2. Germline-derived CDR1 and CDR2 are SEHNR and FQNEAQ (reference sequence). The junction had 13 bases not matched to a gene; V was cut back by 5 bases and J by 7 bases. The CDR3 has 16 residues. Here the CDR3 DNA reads TGTGCCAGCAGCCGGGGGGGGACAAGCATGAGGAATGAGCAGTTCTTC. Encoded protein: CASSRGGTSMRNEQFF.

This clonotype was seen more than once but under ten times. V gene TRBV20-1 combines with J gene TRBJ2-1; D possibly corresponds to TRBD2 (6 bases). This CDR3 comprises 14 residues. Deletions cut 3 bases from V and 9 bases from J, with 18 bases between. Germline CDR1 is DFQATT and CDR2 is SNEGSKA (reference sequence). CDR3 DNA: TGCAGTGCTAGCGCCTATATGAGGAGGGGTGAGCAGTTCTTC. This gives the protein CSASAYMRRGEQFF.

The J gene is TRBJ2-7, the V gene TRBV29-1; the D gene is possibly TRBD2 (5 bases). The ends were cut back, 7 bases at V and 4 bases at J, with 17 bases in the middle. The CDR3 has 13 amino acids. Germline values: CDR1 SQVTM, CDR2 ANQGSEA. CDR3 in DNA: TGCAGCGCCTCTAGCCCAAGGCTTTACGAGCAGTACTTC. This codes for CSASSPRLYEQYF.

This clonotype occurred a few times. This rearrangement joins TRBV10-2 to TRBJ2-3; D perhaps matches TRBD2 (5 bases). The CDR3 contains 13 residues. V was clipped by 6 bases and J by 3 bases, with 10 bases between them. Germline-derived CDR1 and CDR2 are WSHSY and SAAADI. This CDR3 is CASRDVATDTQYF. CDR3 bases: TGCGCCAGCAGGGATGTAGCGACAGATACGCAGTATTTT.

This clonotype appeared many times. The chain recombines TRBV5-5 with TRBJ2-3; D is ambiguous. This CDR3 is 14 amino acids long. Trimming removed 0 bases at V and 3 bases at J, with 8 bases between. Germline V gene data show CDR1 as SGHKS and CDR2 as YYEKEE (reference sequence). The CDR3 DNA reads TGTGCCAGCAGCTTGGGGCCACAAACAGATACGCAGTATTTT. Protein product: CASSLGPQTDTQYF.

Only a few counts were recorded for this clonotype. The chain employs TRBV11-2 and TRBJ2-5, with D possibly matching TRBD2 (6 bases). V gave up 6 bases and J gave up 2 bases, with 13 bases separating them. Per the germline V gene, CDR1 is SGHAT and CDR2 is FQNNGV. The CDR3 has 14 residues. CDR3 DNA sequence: TGTGCCAGCAGACTAACGGGAGTACAAGAGACCCAGTACTTC. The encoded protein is CASRLTGVQETQYF.

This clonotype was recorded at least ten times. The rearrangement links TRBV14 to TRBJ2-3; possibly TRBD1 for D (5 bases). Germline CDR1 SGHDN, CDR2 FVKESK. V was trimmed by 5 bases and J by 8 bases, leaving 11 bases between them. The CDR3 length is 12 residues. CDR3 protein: CASSSSQGTQYF. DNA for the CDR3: TGTGCCAGCAGCTCCAGTCAGGGTACGCAGTATTTT.

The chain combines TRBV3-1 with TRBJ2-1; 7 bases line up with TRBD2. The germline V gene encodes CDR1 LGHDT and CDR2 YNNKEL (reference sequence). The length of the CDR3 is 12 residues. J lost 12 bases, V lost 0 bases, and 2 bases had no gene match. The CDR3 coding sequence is TGTGCCAGCAGCCAAGAGGGGGGGGTGCAGTTCTTC. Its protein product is CASSQEGGVQFF.

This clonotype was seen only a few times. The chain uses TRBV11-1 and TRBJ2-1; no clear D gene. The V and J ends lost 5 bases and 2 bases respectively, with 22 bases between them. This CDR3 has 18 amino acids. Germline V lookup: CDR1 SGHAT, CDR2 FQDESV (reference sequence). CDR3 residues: CASSPPLVGSGAYNEQFF. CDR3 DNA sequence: TGTGCCAGCAGCCCCCCCCTCGTGGGTTCCGGTGCCTACAATGAGCAGTTCTTC. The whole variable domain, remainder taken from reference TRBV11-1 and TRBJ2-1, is EAEVAQSPRYKITEKSQAVAFWCDPISGHATLYWYRQILGQGPELLVQFQDESVVDDSQLPKDRFSAERLKGVDSTLKIQPAELGDSAMYLCASSPPLVGSGAYNEQFFGPGTRLTVL.

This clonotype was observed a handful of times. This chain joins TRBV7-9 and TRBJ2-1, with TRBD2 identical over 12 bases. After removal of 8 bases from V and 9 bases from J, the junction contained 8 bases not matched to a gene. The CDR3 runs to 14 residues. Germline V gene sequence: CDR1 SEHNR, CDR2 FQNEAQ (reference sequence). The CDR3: CASRLTSGSTEQFF. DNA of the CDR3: TGTGCCAGCCGACTGACTAGCGGGAGTACTGAGCAGTTCTTC.

The CDR3 DNA reads as TGCAGTGCTGGCCGGGCTGTCGGTCACCCGGATACGCAGTATTTT. Translating gives CSAGRAVGHPDTQYF. The chain joins TRBV20-1 to TRBJ2-3; D is uncertain. Germline CDR1 DFQATT, CDR2 SNEGSKA (reference sequence). V shed 5 bases and J shed 6 bases, with 21 bases lying between them. The CDR3 covers 15 residues.

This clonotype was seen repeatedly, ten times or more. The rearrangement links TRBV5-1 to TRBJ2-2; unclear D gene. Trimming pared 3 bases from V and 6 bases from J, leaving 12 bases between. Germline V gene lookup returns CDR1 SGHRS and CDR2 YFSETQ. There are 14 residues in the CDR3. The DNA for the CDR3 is TGCGCCAGCAGCTCCACGGATCTTCCCGGGGAGCTGTTTTTT. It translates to CASSSTDLPGELFF.

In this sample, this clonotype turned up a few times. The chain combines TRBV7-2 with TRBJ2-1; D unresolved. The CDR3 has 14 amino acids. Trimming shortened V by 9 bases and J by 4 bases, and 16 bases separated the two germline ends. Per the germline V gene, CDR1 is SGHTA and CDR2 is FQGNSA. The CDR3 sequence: CASTAALVYNEQFF. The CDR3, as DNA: TGTGCCAGTACCGCGGCCCTCGTGTACAATGAGCAGTTCTTC.

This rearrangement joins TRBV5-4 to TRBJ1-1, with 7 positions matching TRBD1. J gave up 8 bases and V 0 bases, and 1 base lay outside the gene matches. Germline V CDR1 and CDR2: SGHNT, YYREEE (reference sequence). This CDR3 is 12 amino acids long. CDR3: CASSLVDREAFF. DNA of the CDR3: TGTGCCAGCAGCTTGGTGGACAGGGAAGCTTTCTTT.